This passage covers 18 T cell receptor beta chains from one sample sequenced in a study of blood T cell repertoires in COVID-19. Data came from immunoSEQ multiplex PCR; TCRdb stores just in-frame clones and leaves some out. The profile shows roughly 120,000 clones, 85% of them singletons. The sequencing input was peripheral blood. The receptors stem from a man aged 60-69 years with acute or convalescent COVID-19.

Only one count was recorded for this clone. The CDR3: CASRPGGAAGEKLFF. As DNA, the CDR3 is TGTGCCAGCAGACCAGGGGGCGCCGCAGGTGAAAAACTGTTTTTT. The rearrangement uses TRBV28 and TRBJ1-4; 8 bases match TRBD1. Germline CDR1 is MDHEN and CDR2 is SYDVKM. The V and J ends lost 6 bases and 7 bases, in that order; junction bases with no gene match: 10. This CDR3 contains 15 residues.

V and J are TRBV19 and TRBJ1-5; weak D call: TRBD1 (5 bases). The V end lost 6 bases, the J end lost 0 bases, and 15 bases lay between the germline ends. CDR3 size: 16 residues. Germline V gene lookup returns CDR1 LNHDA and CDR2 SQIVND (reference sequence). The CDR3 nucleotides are TGTGCCAGTAGCCCTACAGGCGCTTATAGCAATCAGCCCCAGCATTTT. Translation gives CASSPTGAYSNQPQHF.

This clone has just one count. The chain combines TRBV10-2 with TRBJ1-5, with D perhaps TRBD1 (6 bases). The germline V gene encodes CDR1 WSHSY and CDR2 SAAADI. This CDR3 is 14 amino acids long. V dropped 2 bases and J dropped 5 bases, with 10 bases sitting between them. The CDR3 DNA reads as TGCGCCAGCAGTGAGGGGGGCGCATATCAGCCCCAGCATTTT. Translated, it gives CASSEGGAYQPQHF.

The CDR3 bases are TGCAGCGTGGGTTTGAGCGGGAGGTATTACAATGAGCAGTTCTTC. This encodes CSVGLSGRYYNEQFF. This chain connects TRBV29-1 to TRBJ2-1; 9 bases are shared with TRBD2. V trimming: 6 bases; J trimming: 4 bases; junction bases outside the gene matches: 10. CDR1 is SQVTM and CDR2 is ANQGSEA in the germline V gene. CDR3 length: 15 residues.

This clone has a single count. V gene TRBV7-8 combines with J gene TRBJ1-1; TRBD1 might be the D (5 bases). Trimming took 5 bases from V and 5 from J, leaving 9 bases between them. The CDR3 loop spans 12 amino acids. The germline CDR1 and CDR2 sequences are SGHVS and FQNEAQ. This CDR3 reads CASSPGGTEAFF. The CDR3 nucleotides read TGTGCCAGCAGCCCCGGGGGGACTGAAGCTTTCTTT.

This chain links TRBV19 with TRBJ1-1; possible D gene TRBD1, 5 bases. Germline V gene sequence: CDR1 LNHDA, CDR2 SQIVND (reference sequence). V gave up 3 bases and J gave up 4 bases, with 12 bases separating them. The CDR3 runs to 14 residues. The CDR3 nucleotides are TGTGCCAGTAGTATGGACACCTACTCCACTGAAGCTTTCTTT. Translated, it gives CASSMDTYSTEAFF.

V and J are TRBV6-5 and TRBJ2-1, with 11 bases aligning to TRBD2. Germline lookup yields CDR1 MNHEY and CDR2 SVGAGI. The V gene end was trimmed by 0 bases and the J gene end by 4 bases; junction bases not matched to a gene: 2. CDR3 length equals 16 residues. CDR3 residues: CASSYSTSGGYNEQFF. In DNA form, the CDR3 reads TGTGCCAGCAGTTACTCCACTAGCGGGGGTTACAATGAGCAGTTCTTC.

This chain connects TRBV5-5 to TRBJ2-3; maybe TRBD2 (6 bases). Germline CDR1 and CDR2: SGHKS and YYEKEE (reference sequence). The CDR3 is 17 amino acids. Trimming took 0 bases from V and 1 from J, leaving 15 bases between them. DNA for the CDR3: TGTGCCAGCAGCTTGGCCGGAATCGGGAGCCGCACAGATACGCAGTATTTT. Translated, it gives CASSLAGIGSRTDTQYF.

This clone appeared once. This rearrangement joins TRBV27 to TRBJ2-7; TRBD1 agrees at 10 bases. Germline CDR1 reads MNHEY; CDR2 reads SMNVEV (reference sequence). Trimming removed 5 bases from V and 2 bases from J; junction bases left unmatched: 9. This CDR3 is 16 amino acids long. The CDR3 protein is CASSRNPGTGAYEQYF. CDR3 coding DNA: TGTGCCAGCAGTCGAAACCCAGGGACAGGGGCCTACGAGCAGTACTTC.

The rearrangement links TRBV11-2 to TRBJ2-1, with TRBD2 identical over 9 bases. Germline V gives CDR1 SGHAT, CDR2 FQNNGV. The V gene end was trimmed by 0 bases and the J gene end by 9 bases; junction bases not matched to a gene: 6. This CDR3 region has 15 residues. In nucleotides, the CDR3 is TGTGCCAGCAGCTTAGATCTACTAGCGGGCGGTGAGCAGTTCTTC. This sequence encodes CASSLDLLAGGEQFF.

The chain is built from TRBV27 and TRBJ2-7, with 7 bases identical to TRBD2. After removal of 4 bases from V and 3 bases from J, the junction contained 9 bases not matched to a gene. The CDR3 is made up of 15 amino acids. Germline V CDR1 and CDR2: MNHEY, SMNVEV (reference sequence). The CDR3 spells CASSSLSGLSYEQYF. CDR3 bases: TGTGCCAGCAGTTCACTTAGCGGGTTAAGCTACGAGCAGTACTTC.

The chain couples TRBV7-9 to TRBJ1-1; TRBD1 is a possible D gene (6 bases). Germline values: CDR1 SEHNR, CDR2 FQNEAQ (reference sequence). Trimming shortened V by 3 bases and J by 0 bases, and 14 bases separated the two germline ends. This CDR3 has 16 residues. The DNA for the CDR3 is TGTGCCAGCAGCTTCCGACAGGAAAGTATGAACACTGAAGCTTTCTTT. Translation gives CASSFRQESMNTEAFF.

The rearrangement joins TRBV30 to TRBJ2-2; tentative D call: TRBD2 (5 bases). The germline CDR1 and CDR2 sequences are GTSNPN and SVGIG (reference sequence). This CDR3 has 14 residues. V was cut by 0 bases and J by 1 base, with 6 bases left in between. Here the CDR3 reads CAWSVRGNTGELFF. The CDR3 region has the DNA TGTGCCTGGAGTGTACGGGGGAACACCGGGGAGCTGTTTTTT.

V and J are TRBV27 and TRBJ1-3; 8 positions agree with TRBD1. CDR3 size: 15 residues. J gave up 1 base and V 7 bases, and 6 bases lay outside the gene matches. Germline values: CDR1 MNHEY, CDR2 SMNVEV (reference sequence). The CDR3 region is CASKPQGASGNTIYF. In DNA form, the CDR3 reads TGTGCCAGCAAACCCCAGGGGGCGTCTGGAAACACCATATATTTT.

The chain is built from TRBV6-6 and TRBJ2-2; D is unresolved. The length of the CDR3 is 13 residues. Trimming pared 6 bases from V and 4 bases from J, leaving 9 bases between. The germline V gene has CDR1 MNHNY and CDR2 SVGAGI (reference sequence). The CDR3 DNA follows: TGTGCCAGCAGACCCGTCAGCACCGGGGAGCTGTTTTTT. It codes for CASRPVSTGELFF.

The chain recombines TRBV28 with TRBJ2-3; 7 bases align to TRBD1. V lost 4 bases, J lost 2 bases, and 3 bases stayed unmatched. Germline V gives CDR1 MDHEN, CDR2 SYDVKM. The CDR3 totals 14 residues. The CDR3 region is CASSWDSNTDTQYF. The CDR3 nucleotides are TGTGCCAGCAGTTGGGACAGCAACACAGATACGCAGTATTTT.

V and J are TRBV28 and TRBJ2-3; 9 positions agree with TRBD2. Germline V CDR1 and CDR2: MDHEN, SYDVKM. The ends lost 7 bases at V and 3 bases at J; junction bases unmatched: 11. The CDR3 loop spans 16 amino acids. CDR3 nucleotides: TGTGCCAGCACAGGTGCTAGCGGGATCGAGACAGATACGCAGTATTTT. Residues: CASTGASGIETDTQYF. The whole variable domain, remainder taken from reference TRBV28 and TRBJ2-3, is DVKVTQSSRYLVKRTGEKVFLECVQDMDHENMFWYRQDPGLGLRLIYFSYDVKMKEKGDIPEGYSVSREKKERFSLILESASTNQTSMYLCASTGASGIETDTQYFGPGTRLTVL.

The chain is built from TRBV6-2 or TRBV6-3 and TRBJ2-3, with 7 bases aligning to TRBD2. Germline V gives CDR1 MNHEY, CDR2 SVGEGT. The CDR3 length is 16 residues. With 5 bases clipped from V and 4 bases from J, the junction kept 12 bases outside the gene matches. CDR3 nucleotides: TGTGCCAGCAGTCCCTACGGGCGGGAGAATTCAGATACGCAGTATTTT. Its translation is CASSPYGRENSDTQYF.